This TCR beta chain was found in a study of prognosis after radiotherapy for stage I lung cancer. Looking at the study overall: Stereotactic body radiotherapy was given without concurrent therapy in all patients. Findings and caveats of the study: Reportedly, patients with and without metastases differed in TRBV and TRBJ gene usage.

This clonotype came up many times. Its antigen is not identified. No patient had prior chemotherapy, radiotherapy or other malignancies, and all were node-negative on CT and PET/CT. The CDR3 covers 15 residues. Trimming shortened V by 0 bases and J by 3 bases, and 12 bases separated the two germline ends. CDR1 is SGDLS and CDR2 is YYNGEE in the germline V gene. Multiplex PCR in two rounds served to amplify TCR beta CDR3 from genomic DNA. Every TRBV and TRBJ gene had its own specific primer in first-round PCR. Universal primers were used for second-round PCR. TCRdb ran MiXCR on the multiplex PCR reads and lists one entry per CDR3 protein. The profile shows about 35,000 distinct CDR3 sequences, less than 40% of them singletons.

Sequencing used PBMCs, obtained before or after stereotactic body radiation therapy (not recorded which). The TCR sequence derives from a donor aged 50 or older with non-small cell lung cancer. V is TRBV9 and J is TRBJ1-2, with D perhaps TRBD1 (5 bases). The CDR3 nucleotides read TGTGCCAGCAGCGTAGGTGAGGGGAGGGACTATGGCTACACCTTC. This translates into CASSVGEGRDYGYTF.